This entry concerns a single TCR beta chain. The data originate from a study of blood T cell repertoires in COVID-19. The data were produced by immunoSEQ multiplex PCR, yet TCRdb's version contains in-frame clones alone and is incomplete. The table shows roughly 140,000 clones, with 85% occurring only once. V lost 4 bases to trimming and J lost 0 bases, with 17 bases between them. Germline lookup yields CDR1 SGDLS and CDR2 YYNGEE. The CDR3 extends over 16 amino acids. The receptor's source is a woman aged 40 to 55 with active or convalescent COVID-19. J is TRBJ2-7 and V is TRBV9; maybe TRBD2 (5 bases). Sequenced input: peripheral blood. The CDR3 region is CASSPQAGATSYEQYF. CDR3 in DNA: TGTGCCAGCAGCCCCCAGGCGGGCGCTACCTCCTACGAGCAGTACTTC.